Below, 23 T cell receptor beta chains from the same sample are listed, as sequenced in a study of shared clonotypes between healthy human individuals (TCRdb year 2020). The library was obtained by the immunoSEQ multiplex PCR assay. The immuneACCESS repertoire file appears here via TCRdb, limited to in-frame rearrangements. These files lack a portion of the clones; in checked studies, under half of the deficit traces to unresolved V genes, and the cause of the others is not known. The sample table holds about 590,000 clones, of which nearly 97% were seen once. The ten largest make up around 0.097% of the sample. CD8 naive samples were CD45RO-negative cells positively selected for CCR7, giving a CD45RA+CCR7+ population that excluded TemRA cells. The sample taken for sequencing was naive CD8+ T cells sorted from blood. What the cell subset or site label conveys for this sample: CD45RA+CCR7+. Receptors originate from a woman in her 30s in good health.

The CDR3 region has the DNA TGTGCCAGTAGCCCGGGTCTAGGGATTTCACCCCTCCACTTT. Its protein product is CASSPGLGISPLHF. V usage is TRBV19 and J usage is TRBJ1-6; no clear D. CDR3 length: 14 amino acids. With 6 bases removed from V and 9 bases from J, the gap between germline ends came to 15 bases. Germline V CDR1 and CDR2: LNHDA, SQIVND (reference sequence).

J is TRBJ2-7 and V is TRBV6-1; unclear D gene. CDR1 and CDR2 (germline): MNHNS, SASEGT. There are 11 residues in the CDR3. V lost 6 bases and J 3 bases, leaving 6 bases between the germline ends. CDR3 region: CASRGIYEQYF. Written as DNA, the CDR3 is TGTGCCAGCAGGGGCATCTACGAGCAGTACTTC.

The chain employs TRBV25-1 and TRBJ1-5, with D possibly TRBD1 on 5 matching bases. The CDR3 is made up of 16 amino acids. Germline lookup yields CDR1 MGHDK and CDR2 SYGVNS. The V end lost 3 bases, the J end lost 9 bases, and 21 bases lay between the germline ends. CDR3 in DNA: TGTGCCAGCAGTGATGGGGCAACGGTTTCCGTGGGGCCCCAGCATTTT. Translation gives CASSDGATVSVGPQHF.

CDR3 in DNA: TGTGCCAGTAGATTGACAGGAGGGAACACTGAAGCTTTCTTT. This translates into CASRLTGGNTEAFF. J is TRBJ1-1 and V is TRBV19; perhaps TRBD1 as D (6 bases). The CDR3 consists of 14 residues. The V end lost 6 bases, the J end lost 1 base, and 12 bases lay between the germline ends. From germline, CDR1 is LNHDA and CDR2 SQIVND (reference sequence).

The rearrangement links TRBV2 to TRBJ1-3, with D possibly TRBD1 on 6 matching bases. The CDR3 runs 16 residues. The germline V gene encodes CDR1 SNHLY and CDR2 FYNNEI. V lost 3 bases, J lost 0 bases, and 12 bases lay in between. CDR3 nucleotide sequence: TGTGCCAGCAGTGAGGACAGTCCTTCCTCTGGAAACACCATATATTTT. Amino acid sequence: CASSEDSPSSGNTIYF.

DNA of the CDR3: TGTGCCAGCAGTTACTCGGGTCTCGATGGCTACACCTTC. Translated, it gives CASSYSGLDGYTF. The chain couples TRBV6-5 to TRBJ1-2; D remains unclear. The V gene lost 0 bases and the J gene lost 6 bases, with 8 bases spanning the gap. Looked up from germline, CDR1 is MNHEY and CDR2 is SVGAGI. The CDR3 runs 13 residues.

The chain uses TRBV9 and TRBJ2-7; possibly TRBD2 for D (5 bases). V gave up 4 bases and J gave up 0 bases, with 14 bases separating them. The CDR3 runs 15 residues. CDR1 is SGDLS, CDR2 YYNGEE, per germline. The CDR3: CASSPRFSDSYEQYF. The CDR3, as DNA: TGTGCCAGCAGCCCCCGATTTAGCGACTCCTACGAGCAGTACTTC.

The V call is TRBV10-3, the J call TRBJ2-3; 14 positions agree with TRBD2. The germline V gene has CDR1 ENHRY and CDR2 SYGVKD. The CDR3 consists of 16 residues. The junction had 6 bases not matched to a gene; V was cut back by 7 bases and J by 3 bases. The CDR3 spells CAITRTSGRQTDTQYF. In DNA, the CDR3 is TGTGCCATCACCAGGACTAGCGGGAGGCAAACAGATACGCAGTATTTT.

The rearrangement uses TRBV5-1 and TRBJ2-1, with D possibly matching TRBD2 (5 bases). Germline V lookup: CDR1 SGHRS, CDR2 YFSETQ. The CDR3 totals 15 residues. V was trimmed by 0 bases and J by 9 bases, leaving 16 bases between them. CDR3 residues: CASSLEVAPGGEQFF. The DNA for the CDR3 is TGCGCCAGCAGCTTGGAAGTAGCCCCAGGAGGTGAGCAGTTCTTC.

The CDR3, as DNA: TGTGCCAGCAGCTTGGCCGGCAAAAGAACTAGCGGACTTAACAATGAGCAGTTCTTC. It encodes CASSLAGKRTSGLNNEQFF. The chain recombines TRBV5-4 with TRBJ2-1; 8 bases fit TRBD2. This CDR3 region has 19 residues. V dropped 0 bases and J dropped 5; count of bases not matched to a gene: 16. In germline, CDR1 is SGHNT, CDR2 YYREEE (reference sequence). The entire variable domain, with the rest obtained from reference TRBV5-4 and TRBJ2-1, is as follows: ETGVTQSPTHLIKTRGQQVTLRCSSQSGHNTVSWYQQALGQGPQFIFQYYREEENGRGNFPPRFSGLQFPNYSSELNVNALELDDSALYLCASSLAGKRTSGLNNEQFFGPGTRLTVL.

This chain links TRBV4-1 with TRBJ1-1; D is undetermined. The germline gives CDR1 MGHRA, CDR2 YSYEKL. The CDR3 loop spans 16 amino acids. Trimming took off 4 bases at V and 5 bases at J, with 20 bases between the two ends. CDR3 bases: TGCGCCAGCAGCCTGCGAGAGGCGGAAAGGAGGACTGAAGCTTTCTTT. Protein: CASSLREAERRTEAFF.

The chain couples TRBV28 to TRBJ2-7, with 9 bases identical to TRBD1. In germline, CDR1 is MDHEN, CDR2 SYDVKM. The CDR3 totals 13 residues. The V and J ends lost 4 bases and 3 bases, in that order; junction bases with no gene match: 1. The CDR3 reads CASSWTGDYEQYF. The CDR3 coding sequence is TGTGCCAGCAGTTGGACAGGGGACTACGAGCAGTACTTC.

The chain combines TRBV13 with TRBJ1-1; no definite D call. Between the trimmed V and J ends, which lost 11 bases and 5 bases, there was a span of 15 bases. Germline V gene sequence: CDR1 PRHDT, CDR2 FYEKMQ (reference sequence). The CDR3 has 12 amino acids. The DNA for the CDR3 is TGTGCCGCTAGCTCAATCGGAACTGAAGCTTTCTTT. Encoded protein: CAASSIGTEAFF.

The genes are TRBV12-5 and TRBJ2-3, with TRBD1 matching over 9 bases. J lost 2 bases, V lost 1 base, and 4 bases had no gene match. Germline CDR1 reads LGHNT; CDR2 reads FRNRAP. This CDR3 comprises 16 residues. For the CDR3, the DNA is TGTGCTAGTGGTTTGGCCGGGACAGGGATCACAGATACGCAGTATTTT. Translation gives CASGLAGTGITDTQYF.

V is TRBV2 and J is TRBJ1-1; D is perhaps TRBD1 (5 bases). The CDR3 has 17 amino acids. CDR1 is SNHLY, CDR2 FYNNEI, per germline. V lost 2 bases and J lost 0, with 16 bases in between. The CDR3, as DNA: TGTGCCAGCAGTGAAAAGCTCCAGGGACCTATGAACACTGAAGCTTTCTTT. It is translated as CASSEKLQGPMNTEAFF.

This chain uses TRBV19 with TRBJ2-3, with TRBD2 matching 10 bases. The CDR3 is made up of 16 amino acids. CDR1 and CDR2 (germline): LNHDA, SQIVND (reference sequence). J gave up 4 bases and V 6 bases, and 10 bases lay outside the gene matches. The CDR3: CASSRTSGLWADTQYF. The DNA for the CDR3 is TGTGCCAGTAGCAGGACTAGCGGATTGTGGGCAGATACGCAGTATTTT. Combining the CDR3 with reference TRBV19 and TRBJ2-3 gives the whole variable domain DGGITQSPKYLFRKEGQNVTLSCEQNLNHDAMYWYRQDPGQGLRLIYYSQIVNDFQKGDIAEGYSVSREKKESFPLTVTSAQKNPTAFYLCASSRTSGLWADTQYFGPGTRLTVL.

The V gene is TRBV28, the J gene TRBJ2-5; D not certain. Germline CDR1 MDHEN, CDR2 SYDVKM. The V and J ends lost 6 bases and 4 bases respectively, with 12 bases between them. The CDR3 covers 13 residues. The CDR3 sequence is CASSLYLRETQYF. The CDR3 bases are TGTGCCAGCAGCCTATACCTCCGAGAGACCCAGTACTTC. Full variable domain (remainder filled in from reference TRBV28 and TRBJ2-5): DVKVTQSSRYLVKRTGEKVFLECVQDMDHENMFWYRQDPGLGLRLIYFSYDVKMKEKGDIPEGYSVSREKKERFSLILESASTNQTSMYLCASSLYLRETQYFGPGTRLLVL.

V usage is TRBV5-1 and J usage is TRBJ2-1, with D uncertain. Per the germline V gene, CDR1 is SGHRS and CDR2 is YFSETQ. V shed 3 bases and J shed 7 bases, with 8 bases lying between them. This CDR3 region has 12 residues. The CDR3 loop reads CASSSPRNEQFF. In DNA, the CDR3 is TGCGCCAGCAGCTCACCGAGGAATGAGCAGTTCTTC.

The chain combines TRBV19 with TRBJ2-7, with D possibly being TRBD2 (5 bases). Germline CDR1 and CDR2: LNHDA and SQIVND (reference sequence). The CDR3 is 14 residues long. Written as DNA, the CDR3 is TGTGCTAGATCACTCGGACTCTCTCACTACGAGCAGTACTTC. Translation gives CARSLGLSHYEQYF.

This CDR3 reads CASSLWTGDFQETQYF. Written as DNA, the CDR3 is TGTGCCAGCAGCTTGTGGACAGGGGATTTCCAAGAGACCCAGTACTTC. V gene TRBV5-4 combines with J gene TRBJ2-5, with 9 bases identical to TRBD1. Per the germline V gene, CDR1 is SGHNT and CDR2 is YYREEE (reference sequence). Trimming removed 1 base from V and 1 base from J; junction bases left unmatched: 5. This CDR3 spans 16 amino acids.

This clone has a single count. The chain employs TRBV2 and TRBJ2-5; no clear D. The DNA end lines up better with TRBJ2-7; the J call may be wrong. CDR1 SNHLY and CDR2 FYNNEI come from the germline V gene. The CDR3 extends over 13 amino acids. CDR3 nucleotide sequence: TGTGCCAGCAGTGCAACCATCTCCTACGAGCAGTACTTC. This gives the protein CASSATISYEQYF.

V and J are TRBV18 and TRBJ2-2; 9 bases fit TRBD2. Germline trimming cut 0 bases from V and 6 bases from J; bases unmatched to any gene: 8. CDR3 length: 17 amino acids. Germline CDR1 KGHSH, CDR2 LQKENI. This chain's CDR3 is CASSPPWREGPAGELFF. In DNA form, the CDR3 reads TGTGCCAGCTCACCACCGTGGCGGGAGGGCCCCGCCGGGGAGCTGTTTTTT.

The DNA of the CDR3 is TGTGCCAGCAGTCCGGGGGTAGGGCAGCCCCAGCATTTT. It encodes CASSPGVGQPQHF. J is TRBJ1-5 and V is TRBV6-4, with D maybe TRBD1 (5 bases). CDR1 and CDR2 from the germline V gene are MRHNA and SNTAGT. The CDR3 sequence is 13 residues long. The ends were cut back, 5 bases at V and 7 bases at J, with 12 bases in the middle.